The 27 T cell receptor beta chains below all came from one sample that was sequenced in a study of T-cell reconstitution after alpha-beta-depleted transplantation in children. Unique molecular identifiers were used to barcode this TCRbeta library. TCRdb re-derived calls from the PCR reads in MiXCR, one entry per CDR3 protein. The sample yields 200,000 to 250,000 distinct CDR3 sequences, about a tenth seen once. Source: PBMCs, taken before TCRalphabeta/CD19-depleted stem cell transplant. The receptors here all came from a child under three years old with acute myeloid leukemia, due to receive a stem cell transplant.

This clonotype was counted many times. The gene calls are TRBV27 and TRBJ2-1; D not certain. The CDR3 spans 14 residues. From germline, CDR1 is MNHEY and CDR2 SMNVEV (reference sequence). The V and J ends lost 2 bases and 1 base respectively, with 6 bases between them. The CDR3: CASSLVTSYNEQFF. For the CDR3, the DNA is TGTGCCAGCAGTTTAGTTACATCCTACAATGAGCAGTTCTTC.

This clonotype has at least ten counts. This chain connects TRBV7-6 to TRBJ2-3, with 8 bases matching TRBD2. The junction had 5 bases not matched to a gene; V was cut back by 3 bases and J by 0 bases. Germline V gene sequence: CDR1 SGHVS, CDR2 FNYEAQ. This CDR3 comprises 16 residues. The CDR3 DNA sequence: TGTGCCAGCAGCTTTCAACTAGCGGAAAGCACAGATACGCAGTATTTT. This encodes CASSFQLAESTDTQYF.

This clonotype was seen only a few times. The chain is built from TRBV28 and TRBJ2-2; the D is unclear. Trimming left V 7 bases short and J 7 bases short, with 7 bases between. Per the germline V gene, CDR1 is MDHEN and CDR2 is SYDVKM. The CDR3 is 11 residues long. Written as DNA, the CDR3 is TGTGCCAGCAAAAGTCACGGGGAGCTGTTTTTT. Translating it yields CASKSHGELFF.

This clonotype was counted ten times or more. The chain combines TRBV27 with TRBJ2-7, with TRBD2 matching 8 bases. The CDR3 spans 16 residues. The germline gives CDR1 MNHEY, CDR2 SMNVEV (reference sequence). V shed 2 bases and J 1 base; nucleotides not matched to a gene: 7. DNA of the CDR3: TGTGCCAGCAGTTTAGCGCCCGGGACTAGTTCCTACGAGCAGTACTTC. Its translation: CASSLAPGTSSYEQYF.

This clonotype was recorded many times. The chain is built from TRBV12-3 or TRBV12-4 and TRBJ1-6; 8 bases are shared with TRBD1. V was pared by 6 bases and J by 10 bases, with 5 bases of the junction left unmatched. CDR3 size: 13 residues. CDR3 DNA: TGTGCCAGCAGGGGACAGGCTATATCACCCCTCCACTTT. Its protein is CASRGQAISPLHF.

On this clonotype: A much larger clone lies a single base off, so this may be a read error. The chain carries TRBV27 and TRBJ2-3; TRBD2 aligns across 10 bases. Germline assignment: CDR1 MNHEY and CDR2 SMNVEV (reference sequence). There are 13 residues in the CDR3. CDR3 protein: CVSSGGAPDTQYF. In DNA, the CDR3 is TGTGTCAGCAGCGGGGGGGCACCAGATACGCAGTATTTT.

This clonotype was seen repeatedly, ten times or more. This chain joins TRBV6-5 and TRBJ2-3; D unresolved. CDR1 and CDR2 (germline): MNHEY, SVGAGI. This CDR3 is built from 12 residues. V shed 6 bases and J shed 5 bases, with 9 bases lying between them. The CDR3 DNA sequence: TGTGCCAGCAGCCAGAGCCGAGATACGCAGTATTTT. This encodes CASSQSRDTQYF.

This clonotype came up many times. At one boundary the junction diverges from the germline segment, which might be a read error. V gene TRBV6-2 or TRBV6-3 combines with J gene TRBJ2-1; D gene unclear. Looked up from germline, CDR1 is MNHEY and CDR2 is SVGEGT. CDR3 length equals 15 residues. The DNA of the CDR3 is TGTGCCAGCAGTTACTCGATCAGCTCCCACAATGAGCAGTTCTTC. Protein sequence: CASSYSISSHNEQFF.

Many counts were recorded for this clonotype. This chain uses TRBV20-1 with TRBJ2-3; TRBD1 is a possible D gene (5 bases). Germline lookup yields CDR1 DFQATT and CDR2 SNEGSKA (reference sequence). V shed 0 bases and J shed 2 bases, with 9 bases lying between them. The length of the CDR3 is 14 residues. CDR3 sequence: CSAREQGPTDTQYF. As DNA, the CDR3 is TGCAGTGCTAGAGAGCAGGGTCCCACAGATACGCAGTATTTT.

This clonotype was picked up many times. This chain links TRBV30 with TRBJ2-5; no definite D call. V was clipped by 7 bases and J by 1 base, with 10 bases between them. CDR3 length equals 12 residues. The germline V gene has CDR1 GTSNPN and CDR2 SVGIG (reference sequence). As DNA, the CDR3 is TGTGCCTCAGACCAGTTCCAAGAGACCCAGTACTTC. It translates to CASDQFQETQYF.

The chain is built from TRBV19 and TRBJ2-3; D not certain. This CDR3 spans 14 amino acids. CDR1 and CDR2 from the germline V gene are LNHDA and SQIVND (reference sequence). The V gene lost 5 bases and the J gene lost 2 bases, with 11 bases spanning the gap. DNA of the CDR3: TGTGCCAGTAGTCAGGACCGAGACACAGATACGCAGTATTTT. It translates to CASSQDRDTDTQYF.

The chain has TRBV30 and TRBJ2-7, with D possibly matching TRBD2 (6 bases). The germline V gene encodes CDR1 GTSNPN and CDR2 SVGIG (reference sequence). V lost 5 bases, J lost 6 bases, and 20 bases lay in between. This CDR3 has 14 residues. DNA of the CDR3: TGTGCCTGGGGTGGGAGGTCAAGGGATCGCGAGCAGTACTTC. This sequence encodes CAWGGRSRDREQYF.

This clonotype was seen ten or more times. The chain carries TRBV10-2 and TRBJ1-1; D remains unclear. Germline V gene data show CDR1 as WSHSY and CDR2 as SAAADI. Trimming pared 2 bases from V and 2 bases from J, leaving 3 bases between. The CDR3 is 12 amino acids. As DNA, the CDR3 is TGCGCCAGCAGTGAGGCCAACACTGAAGCTTTCTTT. Amino acid sequence: CASSEANTEAFF.

The chain employs TRBV7-2 and TRBJ1-3, with 8 bases fitting TRBD1. This CDR3 is built from 17 residues. Germline values: CDR1 SGHTA, CDR2 FQGNSA. V was pared by 7 bases and J by 2 bases, with 13 bases of the junction left unmatched. Here the CDR3 DNA reads TGTGCCAGCAACATAAGACAGGGGCCTGGGGCTGGAAACACCATATATTTT. Translation gives CASNIRQGPGAGNTIYF.

This clonotype was seen at least ten times. V is TRBV12-3 or TRBV12-4 and J is TRBJ1-2; D uncertain. The CDR3 covers 14 residues. The V gene lost 3 bases and the J gene lost 4 bases, with 12 bases spanning the gap. CDR3 loop: CASSLGGVPYGYTF. The CDR3 coding sequence is TGTGCCAGCAGTTTGGGCGGGGTCCCCTATGGCTACACCTTC.

Ten or more counts support this clonotype. The V and J genes are TRBV13 and TRBJ1-2; D remains ambiguous. This CDR3 has 15 amino acids. CDR1 and CDR2 (germline): PRHDT, FYEKMQ (reference sequence). V was clipped by 3 bases and J by 0 bases, with 11 bases between them. This chain's CDR3 is CASSLGRRTNYGYTF. CDR3 in DNA: TGTGCCAGCAGCTTGGGGAGGCGGACTAACTATGGCTACACCTTC.

This clonotype was counted ten times or more. The J gene is TRBJ2-7, the V gene TRBV25-1; 11 bases line up with TRBD2. CDR1 and CDR2 from the germline V gene are MGHDK and SYGVNS. V trimming: 3 bases; J trimming: 0 bases; junction bases outside the gene matches: 4. The CDR3 has 16 amino acids. The CDR3 region is CASSDPTSGSSYEQYF. CDR3 coding DNA: TGTGCCAGCAGTGATCCCACTAGCGGGAGCTCCTACGAGCAGTACTTC.

This clonotype was seen repeatedly, ten times or more. The chain links TRBV18 to TRBJ1-6; D is uncertain. The V and J ends lost 0 bases and 6 bases respectively, with 12 bases between them. The CDR3 totals 16 residues. Germline V gene sequence: CDR1 KGHSH, CDR2 LQKENI. CDR3 in amino acids: CASSPPHGSGNSPLHF. For the CDR3, the DNA is TGTGCCAGCTCACCACCGCATGGGTCGGGTAATTCACCCCTCCACTTT.

This clonotype came up many times. The chain combines TRBV5-1 with TRBJ2-5; D is perhaps TRBD1 (6 bases). Germline V CDR1 and CDR2: SGHRS, YFSETQ. The CDR3 covers 17 residues. Trimming took 0 bases from V and 1 from J, leaving 16 bases between them. The CDR3 nucleotides are TGCGCCAGCAGCTTGGGGTGGAATACAGGGTCCCAAGAGACCCAGTACTTC. Its translation is CASSLGWNTGSQETQYF.

V and J are TRBV30 and TRBJ2-7; D is perhaps TRBD1 or TRBD2 (5 bases each). V dropped 1 base and J dropped 5 bases, with 15 bases sitting between them. Germline V gives CDR1 GTSNPN, CDR2 SVGIG (reference sequence). The CDR3 length is 14 residues. CDR3 nucleotides: TGTGCCTGGAGTGCTGGCAATTGGGACCACGAGCAGTACTTC. Amino acid sequence: CAWSAGNWDHEQYF.

This clonotype was recorded at least ten times. The gene calls are TRBV20-1 and TRBJ2-1; 7 bases are a match to TRBD2. This CDR3 has 13 amino acids. In germline, CDR1 is DFQATT, CDR2 SNEGSKA (reference sequence). V gave up 2 bases and J gave up 8 bases; unmatched junction bases: 6. The CDR3 is CSARKAGAYEQFF. CDR3 nucleotide sequence: TGCAGTGCTAGAAAGGCGGGAGCTTATGAGCAGTTCTTC.

As for this clonotype: Given a much more abundant clone one base away, this may be a read error. The chain carries TRBV5-3 and TRBJ2-1; tentative D call: TRBD2 (6 bases). TRBV5-3 is an ORF for which the function is uncertain. There are 16 residues in the CDR3. Trimming shortened V by 2 bases and J by 11 bases, and 23 bases separated the two germline ends. In DNA, the CDR3 is TGTGCCAGAAGCTTTGGGCCCGGGACTTCAATCATCAAGCAGTTCTTC. Translation gives CARSFGPGTSIIKQFF.

This clonotype was seen at least ten times. DNA for the CDR3: TGCAGTGCTAGAGACACCCACATTCAGTACTTC. Residues: CSARDTHIQYF. The V call is TRBV20-1, the J call TRBJ2-4; D is undetermined. Germline CDR1 and CDR2: DFQATT and SNEGSKA (reference sequence). The CDR3 totals 11 residues. The ends were cut back, 0 bases at V and 8 bases at J, with 5 bases in the middle.

This clonotype was detected many times. The gene calls are TRBV5-1 and TRBJ1-2, with 9 bases aligning to TRBD1. J lost 8 bases, V lost 4 bases, and 12 bases had no gene match. CDR1 is SGHRS, CDR2 YFSETQ, per germline. The CDR3 totals 15 residues. The chain's CDR3 is CASSLTPGQGAGYTF. The CDR3 DNA is TGCGCCAGCAGCCTCACCCCGGGACAGGGTGCCGGCTACACCTTC.

This clonotype has at least ten counts. This chain uses TRBV9 with TRBJ2-1; D gene uncertain. The CDR3 spans 12 residues. Germline V gene lookup returns CDR1 SGDLS and CDR2 YYNGEE. Trimming removed 0 bases from V and 4 bases from J, with 2 bases in between. The CDR3 DNA follows: TGTGCCAGCAGCGTAGTATACAATGAGCAGTTCTTC. Translated: CASSVVYNEQFF.

V and J are TRBV30 and TRBJ2-5; no firm D call. V lost 8 bases to trimming and J lost 5 bases, with 18 bases between them. The CDR3 extends over 13 amino acids. Germline assignment: CDR1 GTSNPN and CDR2 SVGIG (reference sequence). The CDR3 protein is CAIVADSGETQYF. CDR3 nucleotides: TGTGCCATCGTCGCGGATAGTGGGGAGACCCAGTACTTC.

This clonotype was detected ten times or more. The chain carries TRBV20-1 and TRBJ2-1; D remains ambiguous. The CDR3 has 11 amino acids. Per the germline V gene, CDR1 is DFQATT and CDR2 is SNEGSKA (reference sequence). V was trimmed by 0 bases and J by 9 bases, leaving 6 bases between them. CDR3 coding DNA: TGCAGTGCTAGAGATTTGAGTGAGCAGTTCTTC. Translated, it gives CSARDLSEQFF.